The 27 T cell receptor beta chains below come from one sample, sequenced in a study of OX40 agonist ivuxolimab in advanced cancers. Data came from immunoSEQ multiplex PCR; TCRdb stores just in-frame clones and leaves some out. The sample contains 50,000 to 65,000 clones, approximately 90% of which appear only once. The material sequenced was CD4+ or CD8+ T cells sorted from blood, taken in a trial of the OX40 agonist ivuxolimab. The receptors derive from an adult with an advanced solid tumor such as melanoma, head and neck, liver or kidney cancer.

The V gene is TRBV11-3, the J gene TRBJ2-7; either TRBD1 or TRBD2 may fit D (5 bases each). This CDR3 is built from 14 residues. The germline V gene encodes CDR1 SGHNT and CDR2 YENEEA. Between the trimmed V and J ends, which lost 2 bases and 6 bases, there was a span of 14 bases. The CDR3 sequence: CASSLTGGFSEQYF. The CDR3 DNA reads as TGTGCCAGCAGCTTAACAGGAGGTTTTAGCGAGCAGTACTTC.

This clone was counted only a few times. DNA for the CDR3: TGCGCCAGCAGCTTGGCACTAAGCTCCTACGAGCAGTACTTC. It specifies CASSLALSSYEQYF. This sequence joins TRBV5-1 and TRBJ2-7; D gene uncertain. This CDR3 contains 14 residues. From germline, CDR1 is SGHRS and CDR2 YFSETQ. The germline V and J ends were trimmed by 0 bases and 0 bases, with 7 bases remaining between them. The full variable domain, its missing parts supplied by reference TRBV5-1 and TRBJ2-7, is KAGVTQTPRYLIKTRGQQVTLSCSPISGHRSVSWYQQTPGQGLQFLFEYFSETQRNKGNFPGRFSGRQFSNSRSEMNVSTLELGDSALYLCASSLALSSYEQYFGPGTRLTVT.

This clone was seen a single time. V and J are TRBV10-3 and TRBJ2-1; a possible D gene is TRBD2 (5 bases). The CDR3 consists of 15 residues. Germline assignment: CDR1 ENHRY and CDR2 SYGVKD. V was pared by 3 bases and J by 5 bases, with 14 bases between. The CDR3, as DNA: TGTGCCATCAGTGAATATCCGGGATATAACAATGAGCAGTTCTTC. This encodes CAISEYPGYNNEQFF.

This chain links TRBV28 with TRBJ1-1; no reliable D call. The CDR3 is made up of 11 amino acids. The V end lost 10 bases, the J end lost 1 base, and 7 bases lay between the germline ends. CDR1 and CDR2 (germline): MDHEN, SYDVKM. The chain's CDR3 is CATSSNTEAFF. CDR3 DNA: TGTGCCACCTCATCGAACACTGAAGCTTTCTTT.

V gene TRBV25-1 combines with J gene TRBJ2-2; TRBD2 might be the D (6 bases). The CDR3 spans 12 residues. The germline V gene encodes CDR1 MGHDK and CDR2 SYGVNS. With 2 bases removed from V and 9 bases from J, the gap between germline ends came to 7 bases. CDR3 sequence: CASSEGTRELFF. The DNA for the CDR3 is TGTGCCAGCAGTGAAGGGACTCGGGAGCTGTTTTTT.

This clone was picked up one time. The V gene is TRBV27, the J gene TRBJ2-1; 15 nucleotides align to TRBD2. V lost 3 bases, J lost 9 bases, and 18 bases stayed unmatched. CDR3 size: 20 residues. Looked up from germline, CDR1 is MNHEY and CDR2 is SMNVEV (reference sequence). The CDR3 bases are TGTGCCAGCAGTTTTCCCCCTCGGCTCGGGACTAGCGGGAGGAGGAGTGAGCAGTTCTTC. Translating gives CASSFPPRLGTSGRRSEQFF.

The CDR3 DNA is TGTGCCAGCAGCTGGACAGTCAACTATGGCTACACCTTC. Translation gives CASSWTVNYGYTF. The genes are TRBV7-2 and TRBJ1-2; TRBD1 is a possible D gene (6 bases). The CDR3 contains 13 residues. CDR1 is SGHTA and CDR2 is FQGNSA in the germline V gene. Trimming pared 4 bases from V and 2 bases from J, leaving 8 bases between.

This clone was detected a few times. The chain recombines TRBV19 with TRBJ1-2, with 9 bases aligning to TRBD1. CDR3 length equals 15 residues. Germline values: CDR1 LNHDA, CDR2 SQIVND (reference sequence). J lost 7 bases, V lost 3 bases, and 9 bases had no gene match. As DNA, the CDR3 is TGTGCCAGTAGTATCCGGACACAGGGGGCTGGTGGCTACACCTTC. Protein sequence: CASSIRTQGAGGYTF.

This chain links TRBV7-9 with TRBJ2-1, with TRBD2 matching 14 bases. Per germline, CDR1 SEHNR and CDR2 FQNEAQ (reference sequence). The CDR3 is 19 amino acids. V lost 5 bases to trimming and J lost 7 bases; unmatched junction nucleotides: 16. CDR3 DNA sequence: TGTGCCAGCAGCCCGACTAGCGGGAGGGTGGGGAGCGGGAGTAATGAGCAGTTCTTC. Protein sequence: CASSPTSGRVGSGSNEQFF.

The genes are TRBV4-2 and TRBJ2-5, with 8 positions matching TRBD2. The tail of the sequence fits TRBJ2-7 better, so the J call may be wrong. Germline values: CDR1 LGHNA, CDR2 YNFKEQ. This CDR3 is 17 amino acids long. For the CDR3, the DNA is TGTGCCAGCAGCCAAGTGAGTCGTACTAGCGGCTCCTACGAGCAGTACTTC. Residues: CASSQVSRTSGSYEQYF.

This clone was found once. An end of the junction differs from the germline gene, which may be a read error. The chain has TRBV6-1 and TRBJ1-2, with TRBD1 identical over 10 bases. This CDR3 contains 14 residues. The germline V gene encodes CDR1 MNHNS and CDR2 SASEGT. CDR3 sequence (DNA): TGTGCCAGCAGTATGTCCCGGGACAGGGGAAATCTTGGCTTC. Amino acids: CASSMSRDRGNLGF.

The chain combines TRBV19 with TRBJ1-1, with D uncertain. Germline CDR1 and CDR2: LNHDA and SQIVND (reference sequence). This CDR3 contains 13 residues. The germline V and J ends were trimmed by 7 bases and 5 bases, with 14 bases remaining between them. The CDR3 DNA reads TGTGCCAGTATAGGAAGGGTTGAGACTGAAGCTTTCTTT. It encodes CASIGRVETEAFF.

This clone was counted only a few times. This chain connects TRBV28 to TRBJ1-6; 8 nucleotides match TRBD1. The CDR3 length is 22 residues. V trimming: 5 bases; J trimming: 0 bases; junction bases outside the gene matches: 21. From germline, CDR1 is MDHEN and CDR2 SYDVKM. The CDR3 DNA reads TGTGCCAGCAGTATAGGGACAGGCCTCGCGTCCATTTTAAGCTCCTATAATTCACCCCTCCACTTT. This encodes CASSIGTGLASILSSYNSPLHF.

The V and J genes are TRBV2 and TRBJ2-5; the match to TRBD2 covers 7 bases. The CDR3 is 14 residues long. Trimming took 6 bases from V and 4 from J; bases not matched to a gene: 8. CDR1 SNHLY and CDR2 FYNNEI come from the germline V gene. The CDR3 DNA is TGTGCCAGCAGATTGGACTCTAGCGGAGAGACCCAGTACTTC. This translates into CASRLDSSGETQYF.

The CDR3 sequence is CASSQEGPRGEQYF. For the CDR3, the DNA is TGTGCCAGCAGCCAAGAAGGCCCTAGGGGGGAGCAGTACTTC. This chain links TRBV14 with TRBJ2-7; possible D gene TRBD1, 6 bases. Germline loops: CDR1 SGHDN, CDR2 FVKESK. V dropped 0 bases and J dropped 7 bases, with 13 bases sitting between them. The CDR3 loop spans 14 amino acids. Combining the CDR3 with reference TRBV14 and TRBJ2-7 gives the whole variable domain EAGVTQFPSHSVIEKGQTVTLRCDPISGHDNLYWYRRVMGKEIKFLLHFVKESKQDESGMPNNRFLAERTGGTYSTLKVQPAELEDSGVYFCASSQEGPRGEQYFGPGTRLTVT.

The V call is TRBV7-2, the J call TRBJ2-7; possibly TRBD1 for D (6 bases). CDR1 and CDR2 from the germline V gene are SGHTA and FQGNSA. Deletions cut 4 bases from V and 5 bases from J, with 18 bases between. This CDR3 is built from 15 residues. Here the CDR3 DNA reads TGTGCCAGCAGCTCAATTGGGGGCTTGGATGACGAGCAGTACTTC. Its translation is CASSSIGGLDDEQYF.

The V and J genes are TRBV15 and TRBJ2-1; D unclear. Trimming cost V 1 base and J 9 bases, with 10 bases left between them. The CDR3 sequence is 13 residues long. Germline V gene data show CDR1 as LNHNV and CDR2 as YYDKDF (reference sequence). The CDR3 DNA reads TGTGCCACCAGCAGAGGGGCGATAGGTGAGCAGTTCTTC. Amino acid sequence: CATSRGAIGEQFF.

V and J are TRBV9 and TRBJ2-2; no reliable D call. CDR3 size: 14 residues. With 3 bases removed from V and 0 bases from J, the gap between germline ends came to 6 bases. From germline, CDR1 is SGDLS and CDR2 YYNGEE. DNA for the CDR3: TGTGCCAGCAGCGGACGGACGAACACCGGGGAGCTGTTTTTT. This codes for CASSGRTNTGELFF.

The gene calls are TRBV9 and TRBJ2-7, with TRBD1 matching over 8 bases. There are 15 residues in the CDR3. After removal of 0 bases from V and 2 bases from J, the junction contained 4 bases not matched to a gene. Germline loops: CDR1 SGDLS, CDR2 YYNGEE. The CDR3 bases are TGTGCCAGCAGCGTAGGACAGGGGATTACCTACGAGCAGTACTTC. Its protein product is CASSVGQGITYEQYF.

J is TRBJ1-1 and V is TRBV5-4; 11 bases match TRBD1. The CDR3 is 16 residues long. The germline V gene encodes CDR1 SGHNT and CDR2 YYREEE (reference sequence). The ends lost 4 bases at V and 1 base at J; junction bases unmatched: 6. In nucleotides, the CDR3 is TGTGCCAGCAGCCAAGGACAGGGGGCGGGGAACACTGAAGCTTTCTTT. Translated: CASSQGQGAGNTEAFF.

This clone occurred once. V usage is TRBV4-2 and J usage is TRBJ2-5; 13 nucleotides match TRBD2. From germline, CDR1 is LGHNA and CDR2 YNFKEQ. The CDR3 runs to 17 residues. Trimming at V came to 1 base and at J to 2 bases, leaving 4 bases not matched to a gene. The CDR3 region is CASSQVGLAGQQETQYF. CDR3 coding DNA: TGTGCCAGCAGCCAAGTGGGACTAGCGGGACAGCAAGAGACCCAGTACTTC.

The V gene is TRBV9, the J gene TRBJ2-4; 14 positions match TRBD2. The CDR3 sequence is 19 residues long. Germline CDR1 and CDR2: SGDLS and YYNGEE. J lost 1 base, V lost 4 bases, and 10 bases had no gene match. CDR3 coding DNA: TGTGCCAGCAGCCTTGGACTAGCGGGAGGCCCTGGGGCCAAAAACATTCAGTACTTC. Amino acids: CASSLGLAGGPGAKNIQYF.

This clone appeared once. This rearrangement joins TRBV7-2 to TRBJ2-3; TRBD2 might be the D (6 bases). Germline V lookup: CDR1 SGHTA, CDR2 FQGNSA. V was trimmed by 6 bases and J by 2 bases, leaving 18 bases between them. The CDR3 loop spans 16 amino acids. In DNA, the CDR3 is TGTGCCAGCAGGCTCCTCGGGGGACTGATCACAGATACGCAGTATTTT. Residues: CASRLLGGLITDTQYF.

This chain joins TRBV6-5 and TRBJ1-1; TRBD1 matches 8 bases. V shed 4 bases, J shed 10 bases, and the junction held 11 bases outside the gene matches. The CDR3 length is 14 residues. CDR1 is MNHEY and CDR2 is SVGAGI in the germline V gene. As DNA, the CDR3 is TGTGCCAGCAGTTCTGAAAGGACAGGGTGGGGAGCTTTCTTT. This sequence encodes CASSSERTGWGAFF.

This clone occurred once. V gene TRBV9 combines with J gene TRBJ2-1; 9 nucleotides agree with TRBD2. The CDR3 runs 16 residues. CDR1 and CDR2 from the germline V gene are SGDLS and YYNGEE. V lost 0 bases to trimming and J lost 3 bases; unmatched junction nucleotides: 4. CDR3 protein: CASSVESTSGYNEQFF. As DNA, the CDR3 is TGTGCCAGCAGCGTAGAATCGACTAGCGGCTACAATGAGCAGTTCTTC.

The rearrangement joins TRBV28 to TRBJ1-4; a possible D gene is TRBD1 (6 bases). The CDR3 spans 17 residues. Germline-derived CDR1 and CDR2 are MDHEN and SYDVKM. Trimming took off 4 bases at V and 0 bases at J, with 15 bases between the two ends. CDR3 region: CASSSPTGTSTNEKLFF. The CDR3 DNA reads as TGTGCCAGCAGTTCTCCGACAGGAACTTCAACTAATGAAAAACTGTTTTTT.

CDR3: CASSPGSGLSYEQYF. The CDR3 nucleotides read TGTGCCAGCTCCCCCGGGTCGGGGCTTTCCTACGAGCAGTACTTC. The chain carries TRBV18 and TRBJ2-7; D may correspond to TRBD1 or TRBD2 (5 bases each). Per the germline V gene, CDR1 is KGHSH and CDR2 is LQKENI. The CDR3 is 15 residues long. V lost 6 bases, J lost 1 base, and 16 bases lay in between. Full variable domain (outside the CDR3, taken from reference TRBV18 and TRBJ2-7): NAGVMQNPRHLVRRRGQEARLRCSPMKGHSHVYWYRQLPEEGLKFMVYLQKENIIDESGMPKERFSAEFPKEGPSILRIQQVVRGDSAAYFCASSPGSGLSYEQYFGPGTRLTVT.